This entry describes one TCR beta chain. Its target is unknown. Using a J-beta primer mix together with a sample-barcoded 5' primer, a second PCR was run for about 6 to 12 cycles. TCRdb re-called the 5' RACE reads through MiXCR, storing one row per CDR3 protein. The sample holds around 1,700,000 distinct CDR3 sequences, over 25% seen once. This sample was included in a study of blood T cells in healthy people across ages. Study-wide points: Unknown CMV status may confound age-related changes in expanded clones.

Germline-derived CDR1 and CDR2 are DFQATT and SNEGSKA (reference sequence). The V gene end was trimmed by 3 bases and the J gene end by 2 bases; junction bases not matched to a gene: 7. The CDR3 extends over 15 amino acids. The chain carries TRBV20-1 and TRBJ1-2, with 9 bases identical to TRBD1. This clonotype was obtained from a woman aged 25 to 39 in good health. The sequencing sample was made of blood. CDR3 sequence reads: CSASGSGTGNYGYTF. CDR3 DNA: TGCAGTGCTAGCGGCTCCGGGACAGGGAACTATGGCTACACCTTC.